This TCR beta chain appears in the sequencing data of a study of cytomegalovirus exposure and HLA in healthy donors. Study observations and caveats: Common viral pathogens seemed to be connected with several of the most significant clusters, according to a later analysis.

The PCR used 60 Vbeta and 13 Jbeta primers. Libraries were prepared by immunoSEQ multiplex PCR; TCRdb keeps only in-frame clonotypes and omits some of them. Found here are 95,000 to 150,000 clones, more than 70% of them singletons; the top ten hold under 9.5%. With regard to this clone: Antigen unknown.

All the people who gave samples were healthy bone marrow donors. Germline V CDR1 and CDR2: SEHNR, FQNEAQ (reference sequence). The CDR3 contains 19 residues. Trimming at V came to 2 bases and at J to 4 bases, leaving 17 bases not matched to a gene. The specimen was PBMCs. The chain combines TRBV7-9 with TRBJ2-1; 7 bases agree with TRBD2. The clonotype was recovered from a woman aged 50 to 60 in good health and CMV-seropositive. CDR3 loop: CASSLSPGGAGAWYNEQFF. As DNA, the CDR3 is TGTGCCAGCAGCTTATCCCCTGGCGGGGCGGGAGCTTGGTACAATGAGCAGTTCTTC.